The 26 T cell receptor beta chains in this list originate from one sample, sequenced in a study of T cells in Graves' hyperthyroidism and ophthalmopathy. Authors of the study amplified TCR beta CDR3 regions from RNA transcripts. Initially, a first-round RT-PCR of the TCR CDR3 employed the HTBI primer set. TCRdb re-derived calls from the multiplex PCR reads in MiXCR, one entry per CDR3 protein. In the table there are under 700,000 distinct CDR3 sequences, around 46% of which are singletons. The sequencing sample was made of peripheral blood or thyroid tissue (not recorded which). These receptors came from a woman between 18 and 30 years old with Graves' hyperthyroidism.

On this clonotype: The junction does not match germline at one end; this may be a read error. The J gene is TRBJ1-3, the V gene TRBV12-3 or TRBV12-4; D gene ambiguous. The CDR3 extends over 11 amino acids. The CDR3 protein is CASTLRSGYHF. CDR3 in DNA: TGTGCCAGCACCCTTCGGAGCGGTTATCATTTT.

The chain has TRBV2 and TRBJ2-5; D is unresolved. CDR1 SNHLY and CDR2 FYNNEI come from the germline V gene. The CDR3 loop spans 17 amino acids. The V and J ends lost 6 bases and 4 bases respectively, with 24 bases between them. The CDR3 region has the DNA TGTGCCAGCAGCTACACCCCGGGCCTTCCCCATTCAGAGACCCAGTACTTC. It is translated as CASSYTPGLPHSETQYF.

This clonotype was recorded a few times. The chain links TRBV24-1 to TRBJ1-2; D not certain. CDR1 KGHDR and CDR2 SFDVKD come from the germline V gene. The CDR3 contains 15 residues. The V and J ends lost 1 base and 8 bases respectively, with 16 bases between them. The CDR3 DNA is TGTGCCACCAGTGATTTACCGGCCGGGCGATCGGGCTACACCTTC. It encodes CATSDLPAGRSGYTF.

This clonotype was picked up a small number of times. The chain combines TRBV5-6 with TRBJ1-5; D uncertain. The length of the CDR3 is 12 residues. CDR1 and CDR2 (germline): SGHDT, YYEEEE. V gave up 4 bases and J gave up 7 bases, with 9 bases separating them. DNA for the CDR3: TGTGCCAGCAGCCATGGGGTACAGCCCCAGCATTTT. Its translation: CASSHGVQPQHF.

This chain joins TRBV12-3 or TRBV12-4 and TRBJ1-1, with no clear D. The CDR3 length is 12 residues. V was clipped by 5 bases and J by 9 bases, with 13 bases between them. CDR3 protein: CASSVDLFKAFF. CDR3 in DNA: TGTGCCAGCAGTGTGGACCTGTTTAAAGCTTTCTTT.

This clonotype was seen ten or more times. The CDR3 is CSVDGTSGNTGELFF. CDR3 DNA: TGCAGCGTTGACGGGACTAGCGGAAACACCGGGGAGCTGTTTTTT. V gene TRBV29-1 combines with J gene TRBJ2-2; 11 bases fit TRBD2. CDR3 length: 15 residues. V gave up 3 bases and J gave up 2 bases; unmatched junction bases: 2. Per the germline V gene, CDR1 is SQVTM and CDR2 is ANQGSEA.

V and J are TRBV7-2 and TRBJ1-2; no clear D gene. Between the trimmed V and J ends, which lost 4 bases and 4 bases, there was a span of 16 bases. Germline V gene data show CDR1 as SGHTA and CDR2 as FQGNSA. The CDR3 is made up of 15 amino acids. As DNA, the CDR3 is TGTGCCAGCAGCTGGTCGGGCGGCTCTGGCTATGGCTACACCTTC. This sequence encodes CASSWSGGSGYGYTF.

The CDR3 nucleotides read TGTGCGCTACAGGGCAATCAGCCCCAGCATTTT. This codes for CALQGNQPQHF. V gene TRBV2 combines with J gene TRBJ1-5, with D possibly being TRBD1 (5 bases). The CDR3 runs to 11 residues. Germline V gene sequence: CDR1 SNHLY, CDR2 FYNNEI.

This chain links TRBV7-3 with TRBJ1-1; possibly TRBD1 for D (5 bases). Germline V lookup: CDR1 SGHTA, CDR2 FQGTGA. Between the trimmed V and J ends, which lost 2 bases and 5 bases, there was a span of 12 bases. The CDR3 spans 14 residues. This CDR3 reads CASSLQGAWTEAFF. CDR3 sequence (DNA): TGTGCCAGCAGCTTACAGGGCGCGTGGACTGAAGCTTTCTTT.

This chain uses TRBV24-1 with TRBJ1-2; possibly TRBD1 for D (5 bases). This CDR3 comprises 13 residues. V was shortened by 5 bases and J by 3 bases, with 9 bases between the two germline ends. Germline CDR1 is KGHDR and CDR2 is SFDVKD. CDR3: CATSGLGDYGYTF. The DNA for the CDR3 is TGTGCCACCAGTGGTTTAGGGGACTATGGCTACACCTTC.

V is TRBV10-3 and J is TRBJ2-7; possibly TRBD1 or TRBD2 for D (6 bases each). V lost 7 bases and J 7 bases, leaving 14 bases between the germline ends. Germline CDR1 and CDR2: ENHRY and SYGVKD. CDR3 length equals 12 residues. Here the CDR3 reads CAIKEGGWEQYF. The CDR3 bases are TGTGCCATCAAGGAGGGGGGTTGGGAGCAGTACTTC.

As regards this clonotype: Possible read error: a much larger clone is one base away. The V and J genes are TRBV7-8 and TRBJ1-1; possible D gene TRBD1, 5 bases. With 2 bases removed from V and 7 bases from J, the gap between germline ends came to 8 bases. Germline V gene sequence: CDR1 SGHVS, CDR2 FQNEAQ. The CDR3 length is 12 residues. CDR3 amino acids: CASSLSGFEAFF. In DNA form, the CDR3 reads TGTGCCAGCAGCTTATCAGGGTTTGAAGCTTTCTTT.

The V and J genes are TRBV12-3 or TRBV12-4 and TRBJ1-1, with D tentatively TRBD1 (5 bases). This CDR3 region has 14 residues. Trimming shortened V by 4 bases and J by 5 bases, and 14 bases separated the two germline ends. The CDR3 region has the DNA TGTGCCAGCAGTTCCCCAAGGCCAGGGACTGAAGCTTTCTTT. This gives the protein CASSSPRPGTEAFF.

A note on this clonotype: One end of the junction fails to match germline, which may point to a read error. The chain uses TRBV10-3 and TRBJ2-7; possible D gene TRBD2, 6 bases. This CDR3 is 13 amino acids long. In germline, CDR1 is ENHRY, CDR2 SYGVKD. CDR3 in amino acids: CATSGGAPYEQYF. The CDR3 nucleotides are TGTGCCACCAGTGGCGGGGCTCCCTACGAGCAGTACTTC.

In this sample, this clonotype turned up a few times. V and J are TRBV5-4 and TRBJ1-1; D gene ambiguous. CDR3 length: 12 amino acids. Per germline, CDR1 SGHNT and CDR2 YYREEE (reference sequence). Trimming removed 3 bases from V and 4 bases from J, with 7 bases in between. The CDR3 coding sequence is TGTGCCAGCAGCTGGAGCGTCACTGAAGCTTTCTTT. The encoded protein is CASSWSVTEAFF.

This clonotype was detected many times. This chain uses TRBV29-1 with TRBJ1-2; tentative D call: TRBD1 (5 bases). The V gene's germline CDR1 is SQVTM and CDR2 ANQGSEA. V lost 6 bases, J lost 10 bases, and 18 bases lay in between. The CDR3 totals 12 residues. The CDR3 here is CSVTGTTVDYTF. CDR3 coding DNA: TGCAGCGTGACCGGGACTACAGTCGACTACACCTTC. The full variable domain, with the rest looked up from reference TRBV29-1 and TRBJ1-2, is SAVISQKPSRDICQRGTSLTIQCQVDSQVTMMFWYRQQPGQSLTLIATANQGSEATYESGFVIDKFPISRPNLTFSTLTVSNMSPEDSSIYLCSVTGTTVDYTFGSGTRLTVV.

The V gene is TRBV2, the J gene TRBJ2-7; D possibly matches TRBD1 or TRBD2 (5 bases each). CDR1 and CDR2 (germline): SNHLY, FYNNEI. This CDR3 has 15 amino acids. With 9 bases removed from V and 3 bases from J, the gap between germline ends came to 21 bases. The CDR3 DNA reads as TGTGCCAGTGAACCCGCCCTAGGGACCCACTACGAGCAGTACTTC. Protein: CASEPALGTHYEQYF.

The V call is TRBV20-1, the J call TRBJ1-2; D remains ambiguous. Trimming pared 3 bases from V and 4 bases from J, leaving 12 bases between. Germline loops: CDR1 DFQATT, CDR2 SNEGSKA (reference sequence). The CDR3 has 13 amino acids. Here the CDR3 DNA reads TGCAGTGCTAGGAGAGGGCGCAGCTATGGCTACACCTTC. Translated, it gives CSARRGRSYGYTF.

This rearrangement joins TRBV24-1 to TRBJ1-5, with 8 nucleotides matching TRBD1. The ends lost 3 bases at V and 6 bases at J; junction bases unmatched: 6. The CDR3 sequence is 15 residues long. In germline, CDR1 is KGHDR, CDR2 SFDVKD. The CDR3 is CATSDQGQGVQPQHF. The CDR3 DNA reads TGTGCCACCAGTGATCAAGGACAGGGAGTTCAGCCCCAGCATTTT.

The chain is built from TRBV7-4 and TRBJ1-4; 7 positions agree with TRBD1. CDR3 length: 16 residues. V gave up 3 bases and J gave up 3 bases; unmatched junction bases: 7. Germline CDR1 is SGHVT and CDR2 is SQSDAQ. CDR3: CASSLVTGEPNEKLFF. The CDR3 nucleotides are TGTGCCAGCAGCTTGGTTACAGGGGAGCCTAATGAAAAACTGTTTTTT.

The chain recombines TRBV7-9 with TRBJ2-7; the match to TRBD1 covers 8 bases. Per germline, CDR1 SEHNR and CDR2 FQNEAQ (reference sequence). This CDR3 is built from 16 residues. Losses at the gene ends were 1 base for V and 2 bases for J; bases not matched to a gene: 7. Written as DNA, the CDR3 is TGTGCCAGCAGCTTAGTGTCGGGACAGGTGACCTACGAGCAGTACTTC. This encodes CASSLVSGQVTYEQYF.

This clonotype appeared many times. The rearrangement links TRBV2 to TRBJ1-5; D possibly corresponds to TRBD1 (5 bases). CDR1 is SNHLY and CDR2 is FYNNEI in the germline V gene. V gave up 1 base and J gave up 4 bases, with 8 bases separating them. The CDR3 is 14 residues long. The CDR3 loop reads CASSEGWGNQPQHF. The CDR3 DNA follows: TGTGCCAGCAGTGAAGGATGGGGGAATCAGCCCCAGCATTTT.

A remark on this clonotype: This may come from a read error, since a much larger clone is one base off. The chain has TRBV7-2 and TRBJ1-5, with D perhaps TRBD1 (6 bases). V lost 5 bases and J lost 4, with 12 bases in between. This CDR3 region has 14 residues. CDR1 and CDR2 from the germline V gene are SGHTA and FQGNSA. The CDR3 DNA follows: TGTGCCAGCAGCCTAGACAGGCCAAATCAGCCCCAGCATTTT. It is translated as CASSLDRPNQPQHF. Full variable domain (missing parts from reference TRBV7-2 and TRBJ1-5): GAGVSQSPSNKVTEKGKDVELRCDPISGHTALYWYRQSLGQGLEFLIYFQGNSAPDKSGLPSDRFSAERTGGSVSTLTIQRTQQEDSAVYLCASSLDRPNQPQHFGDGTRLSIL.

This clonotype occurred many times. The rearrangement links TRBV10-3 to TRBJ1-1; TRBD1 matches 9 bases. Trimming took 4 bases from V and 1 from J; bases not matched to a gene: 1. The CDR3 runs 14 residues. Looked up from germline, CDR1 is ENHRY and CDR2 is SYGVKD. The CDR3 DNA follows: TGTGCCATCAGTGTGGACAGGGGGAACACTGAAGCTTTCTTT. Amino acids: CAISVDRGNTEAFF.

This clonotype was observed a handful of times. This chain uses TRBV10-3 with TRBJ1-5, with D possibly being TRBD1 (5 bases). The CDR3 spans 12 residues. V was cut by 10 bases and J by 2 bases, with 9 bases left in between. Germline CDR1 is ENHRY and CDR2 is SYGVKD. The CDR3 here is CATQTGNQPQHF. The CDR3, as DNA: TGTGCCACCCAGACAGGCAATCAGCCCCAGCATTTT.

The chain employs TRBV2 and TRBJ1-1, with D unclear. The V end was cut by 5 bases, the J end by 9 bases, with 13 bases between. Germline CDR1 reads SNHLY; CDR2 reads FYNNEI. CDR3 size: 12 residues. For the CDR3, the DNA is TGTGCCAGCAGTTTGGACCTGTTTAAAGCTTTCTTT. This codes for CASSLDLFKAFF.